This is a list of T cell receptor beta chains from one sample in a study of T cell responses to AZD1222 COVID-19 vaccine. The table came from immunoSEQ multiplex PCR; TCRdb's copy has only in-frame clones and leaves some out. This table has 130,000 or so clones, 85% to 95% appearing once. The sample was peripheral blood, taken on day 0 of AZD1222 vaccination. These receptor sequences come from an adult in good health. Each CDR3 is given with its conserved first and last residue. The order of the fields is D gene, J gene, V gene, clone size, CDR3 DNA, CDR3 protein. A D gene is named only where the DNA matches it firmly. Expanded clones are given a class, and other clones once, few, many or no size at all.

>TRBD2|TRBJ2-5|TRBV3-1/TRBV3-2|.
TGTGCCAGCAGCGATAGCGGGGGGCAAGAGACCCAGTACTTC
CASSDSGGQETQYF
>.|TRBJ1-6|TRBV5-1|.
TGCGCCAGCAGCTTGGAAGGGGTTCATAATTCACCCCTCCACTTT
CASSLEGVHNSPLHF
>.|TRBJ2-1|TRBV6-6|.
TGTGCCAGCAGCCCGGCGGCTGCGGGGGCTTTCAATGAGCAGTTCTTC
CASSPAAAGAFNEQFF
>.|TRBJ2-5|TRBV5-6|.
TGTGCCAGCAGCTTGGTGTCTCGGGGGCGAGAGACCCAGTACTTC
CASSLVSRGRETQYF
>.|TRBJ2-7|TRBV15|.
TGTGCCACCAGCAGAGATTTGGACGAAGGTTCCTACGAGCAGTACTTC
CATSRDLDEGSYEQYF
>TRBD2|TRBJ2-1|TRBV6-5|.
TGTGCCAGCAGACGGGGGGGAGACAATGAGCAGTTCTTC
CASRRGGDNEQFF
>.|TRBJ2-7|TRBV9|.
TGTGCCAGCAGCGTATCCAGTTGGCCCTACGAGCAGTACTTC
CASSVSSWPYEQYF
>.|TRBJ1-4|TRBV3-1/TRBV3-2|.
TGTGCCAGCAGTACGCGGCGGGGCGGCGAAAAACTGTTTTTT
CASSTRRGGEKLFF
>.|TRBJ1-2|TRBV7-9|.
TGTGCCAGCAGCCCCCGGGCACACCTCTATGGCTACACCTTC
CASSPRAHLYGYTF
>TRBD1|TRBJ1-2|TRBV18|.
TGTGCCAGCTCACCGGGACAGGGCCCTTCTAACTATGGCTACACCTTC
CASSPGQGPSNYGYTF
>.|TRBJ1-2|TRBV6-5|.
TGTGCCAGCAGTTACAGGGGGAAAACCTATGGCTACACCTTC
CASSYRGKTYGYTF
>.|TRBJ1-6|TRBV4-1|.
TGCGCCAGCAGCCAAATAATGAGGCGCCACCCGTCGAATTCACCCCTCCACTTT
CASSQIMRRHPSNSPLHF
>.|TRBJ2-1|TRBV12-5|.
TGTGCTAGTGGTTTGGGTATGGGTACGGAAAATGAGCAGTTCTTC
CASGLGMGTENEQFF
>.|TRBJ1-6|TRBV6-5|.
TGTGCCAGCAGTCACGACAGTTTAGGGAATTCACCCCTCCACTTT
CASSHDSLGNSPLHF
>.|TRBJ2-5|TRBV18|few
TGTGCCAGCTCACGCCAAGAGACCCAGTACTTC
CASSRQETQYF
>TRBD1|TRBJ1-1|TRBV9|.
TGTGCCAGCAGCATACAGGGGAAGAACACTGAAGCTTTCTTT
CASSIQGKNTEAFF
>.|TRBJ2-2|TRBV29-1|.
TGCAGCGTTGCTCTGGAGACGAACACCGGGGAGCTGTTTTTT
CSVALETNTGELFF
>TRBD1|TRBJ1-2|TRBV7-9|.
TGTGCCAGCAGCTTAGCCTCTCTAGGGGGCGGGTATGGCTACACCTTC
CASSLASLGGGYGYTF
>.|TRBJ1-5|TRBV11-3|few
TGTGCCAATCGTGCTCAATATAGCAATCAGCCCCAGCATTTT
CANRAQYSNQPQHF
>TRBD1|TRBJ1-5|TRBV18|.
TGTGCCAGCTCTTCGCGGACAGGGGAAGATCAGCCCCAGCATTTT
CASSSRTGEDQPQHF
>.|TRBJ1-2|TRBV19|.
TGTGCCAGTAGGAGCGGACGGAGTTCTTTCTATGGCTACACCTTC
CASRSGRSSFYGYTF
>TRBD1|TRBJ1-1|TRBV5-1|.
TGCGCCAGCAGCTTGACAGGGGCCGGCACTGAAGCTTTCTTT
CASSLTGAGTEAFF
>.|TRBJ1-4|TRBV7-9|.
TGTGCCAGCACTCCTGGGGGAACTAATGAAAAACTGTTTTTT
CASTPGGTNEKLFF
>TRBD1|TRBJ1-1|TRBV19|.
TGTGCCAGTAGTCCATGGGGACAGGAGCACACTGAAGCTTTCTTT
CASSPWGQEHTEAFF
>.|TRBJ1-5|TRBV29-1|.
TGCAGCGTCGGCGACAGGATAGGTCAGCCCCAGCATTTT
CSVGDRIGQPQHF
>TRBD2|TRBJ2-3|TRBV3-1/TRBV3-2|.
TGTGCCAGCAGCCAGCTGACTAGCGGGAGCCGCACAGATACGCAGTATTTT
CASSQLTSGSRTDTQYF
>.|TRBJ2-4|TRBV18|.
TGTGCCAGCTCACCGGGACCGTTATCGAGGTACTTC
CASSPGPLSRYF
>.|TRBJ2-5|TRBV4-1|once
TGCGCCAGCAGCCAAGATCTTCAGACCCAGTACTTC
CASSQDLQTQYF
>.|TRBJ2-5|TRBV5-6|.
TGTGCCAGCAGCTTGGGACCGTACCAAGAGACCCAGTACTTC
CASSLGPYQETQYF
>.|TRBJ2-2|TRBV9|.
TGTGCCAGCAGCGAAGACAGTCTAACAATCAACACCGGGGAGCTGTTTTTT
CASSEDSLTINTGELFF
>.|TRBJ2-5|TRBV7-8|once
TGTGCCAGCAGCCTCCCAGTGGAAGAGACCCAGTACTTC
CASSLPVEETQYF
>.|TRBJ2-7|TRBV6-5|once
TGTGCCAGCAGTCCCCAGGGGAGGGGGGGCGAGCAGTACTTC
CASSPQGRGGEQYF
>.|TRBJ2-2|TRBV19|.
TGTGCCACCAGCGACAGGTTTTACGGGGAGCTGTTTTTT
CATSDRFYGELFF
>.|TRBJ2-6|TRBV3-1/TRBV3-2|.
TGTGCCAGCAGCTTAGGATCTGGGGCCAACGTCCTGACTTTC
CASSLGSGANVLTF
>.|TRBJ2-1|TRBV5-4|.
TGTGCCAGCAGCTTGGTTAAGAATGAGCAGTTCTTC
CASSLVKNEQFF
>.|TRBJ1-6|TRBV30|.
TGTGCCTCCAGGGCCAATTCACCCCTCCACTTT
CASRANSPLHF
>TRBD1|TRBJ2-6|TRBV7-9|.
TGTGCCAGCAGCTTACAGGGGGCTCTAGGCTCTGGGGCCAACGTCCTGACTTTC
CASSLQGALGSGANVLTF
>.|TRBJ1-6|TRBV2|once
TGTGCCAGCAGCGGTCGCACCTCCTATAATTCACCCCTCCACTTT
CASSGRTSYNSPLHF
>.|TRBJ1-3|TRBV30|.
TGTGCCTGGACCATCGGGACGGAATCTGGAAACACCATATATTTT
CAWTIGTESGNTIYF
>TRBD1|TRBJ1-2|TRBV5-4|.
TGTGCCAGCAGCTTGCCGGGACAGGGCATCGGCTATGGCTACACCTTC
CASSLPGQGIGYGYTF
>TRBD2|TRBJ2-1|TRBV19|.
TGTGCCAGTAAACCGAGCGGGGGACACAATGAGCAGTTCTTC
CASKPSGGHNEQFF
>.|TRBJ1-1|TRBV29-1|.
TGCAGCGTTGATCCCGAGATGAACACTGAAGCTTTCTTT
CSVDPEMNTEAFF
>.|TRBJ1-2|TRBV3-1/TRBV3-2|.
TGTGCCAGCAGCCCTGAGGCTTTTGGCTATGGCTACACCTTC
CASSPEAFGYGYTF
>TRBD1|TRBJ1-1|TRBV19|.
TGTGCCAGTAGTCCCGGGACAGGGAACACTGAAGCTTTCTTT
CASSPGTGNTEAFF